This T cell receptor (beta chain) emerged from a study of human T cells and chemical hapten exposure. Overall study context: From small differences in pooled library volume came most of the variation in per-sample TCR yields.

Study results and caveats: Sensitization with DPC brought no change to TCRs above 1 in 1000 in frequency.

V was cut by 3 bases and J by 10 bases, with 13 bases left in between. The CDR3 contains 14 residues. Germline V lookup: CDR1 SGHDN, CDR2 FVKESK. Researchers extracted total RNA from unfractionated whole blood. Unique molecular identifiers were affixed to discrete cDNA molecules within the library. In the original workflow: Samples ranged from roughly 20,000 to 750,000 TCRs, with a median of approximately 96,000. In TCRdb, the 5' RACE reads were re-called with MiXCR into one record per CDR3 protein. None of the V and J calls come from the authors' own analysis; TCRdb made them. The sample consists of 95,000 to 120,000 distinct CDR3 sequences, approximately 19% of them appearing once. A note on this clonotype: Its target is unknown.

The receptor was isolated from a human donor in good health. This sequence joins TRBV14 and TRBJ1-6; possible D gene TRBD1, 5 bases. The CDR3 spells CASSQKGRESPLHF. Here the CDR3 DNA reads TGTGCCAGCAGCCAGAAGGGGAGAGAGTCACCCCTCCACTTT.